Included here is one T cell receptor (beta chain) sequence, with context. Its antigen is still unknown. V gave up 1 base and J gave up 3 bases, with 7 bases separating them. Germline CDR1 is SGHTA and CDR2 is FQGNSA. The CDR3 is made up of 13 amino acids. These data come from a study of T cell repertoires in cytomegalovirus infection. Across the whole study: It can be stated that public TCR beta signatures indicated CMV infection as well as a matching HLA type.

Via MiXCR, TCRdb re-called the reads, giving one row per CDR3 protein. The table lists just under 550,000 distinct CDR3 sequences, about 25% of them singletons. Broader study findings: Dominating the ex vivo response were TCR beta clonotypes that were CMV-specific and HLA-C-restricted.

The sequence derives from a human donor in good health (CMV status not recorded). Some clones in this sample may be carry-over from other donors' samples. The chain is built from TRBV7-2 and TRBJ2-7; unclear D gene. Specimen: PBMCs. Written as DNA, the CDR3 is TGTGCCAGCAGCTTAGATTCCGACTACGAGCAGTACTTC. As protein: CASSLDSDYEQYF. The whole variable domain, remainder taken from reference TRBV7-2 and TRBJ2-7, is GAGVSQSPSNKVTEKGKDVELRCDPISGHTALYWYRQSLGQGLEFLIYFQGNSAPDKSGLPSDRFSAERTGGSVSTLTIQRTQQEDSAVYLCASSLDSDYEQYFGPGTRLTVT.